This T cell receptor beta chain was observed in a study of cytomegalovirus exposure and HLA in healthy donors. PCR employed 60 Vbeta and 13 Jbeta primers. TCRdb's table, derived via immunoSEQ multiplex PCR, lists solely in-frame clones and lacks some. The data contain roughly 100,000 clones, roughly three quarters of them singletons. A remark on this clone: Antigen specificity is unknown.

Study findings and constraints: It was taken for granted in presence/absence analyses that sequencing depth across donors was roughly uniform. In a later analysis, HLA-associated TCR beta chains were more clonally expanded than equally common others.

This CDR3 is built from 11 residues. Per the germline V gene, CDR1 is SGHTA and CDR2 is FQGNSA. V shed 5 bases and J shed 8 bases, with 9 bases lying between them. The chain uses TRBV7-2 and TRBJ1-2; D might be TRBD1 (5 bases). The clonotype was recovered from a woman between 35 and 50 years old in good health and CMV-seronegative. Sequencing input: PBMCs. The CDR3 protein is CASSLGGGYTF. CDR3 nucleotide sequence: TGTGCCAGCAGCCTCGGGGGGGGCTACACCTTC.